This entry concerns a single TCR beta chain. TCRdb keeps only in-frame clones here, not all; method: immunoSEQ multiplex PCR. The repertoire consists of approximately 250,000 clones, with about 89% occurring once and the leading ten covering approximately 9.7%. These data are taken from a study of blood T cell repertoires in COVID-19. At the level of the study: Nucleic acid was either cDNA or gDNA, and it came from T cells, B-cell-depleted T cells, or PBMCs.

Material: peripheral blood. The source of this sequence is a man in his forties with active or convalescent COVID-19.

The CDR3 DNA sequence: TGTGCCAGCAGTTTACGGGGGAACACTGAAGCTTTCTTT. It translates to CASSLRGNTEAFF. The rearrangement links TRBV28 to TRBJ1-1; D remains unclear. The CDR3 is 13 residues long. Germline V gene sequence: CDR1 MDHEN, CDR2 SYDVKM. With 2 bases removed from V and 1 base from J, the gap between germline ends came to 5 bases.